Listed below are T cell receptor beta chains from one sample, sequenced in a study of blood T cells in healthy people across ages. TCRdb reanalysed the 5' RACE reads using MiXCR and keeps one entry per CDR3 protein. The table includes approximately 290,000 distinct CDR3 sequences, 25% to 30% detected once. The specimen was blood. The source of these receptors is a woman between 65 and 79 years old in good health. CDR3s include the opening cysteine and the closing phenylalanine or tryptophan.

length,V,CDR3
13,TRBV20-1,CRAGGVSTDTQYF
17,TRBV7-2,CASSLAPGRSGANVLTF
11,TRBV20-1,CSASLKETQYF
13,TRBV20-1,CSASSGRTETQYF
15,TRBV2,CASSLSPTGRVGYTF
15,TRBV27,CASSPYRVGANVLTF
14,TRBV11-2,CASSLGEKGHEQYF
14,TRBV7-8,CASTLGLAGETQYF
11,TRBV28,CASSRNLGRYF
12,TRBV28,CASRRMRDTQYF
17,TRBV2,CASSVEPAESSYNEQFF
15,TRBV28,CASSSRVSGSYEQYF
15,TRBV18,CASSPSGTKDQPQHF
16,TRBV7-2,CASSLKFAGTTDTQYF
13,TRBV5-1,CASSLVGQGELFF
16,TRBV18,CASSPPESLAKNIQYF
13,TRBV20-1,CSAGKEGKNIQYF
13,TRBV29-1,CSVQGQVPEKLFF
10,TRBV6-1,CAGPRGEQFF
18,TRBV15,CATSRDISGSWGNNIQYF
14,TRBV29-1,CSVAPGGAGAEAFF
15,TRBV6-2/TRBV6-3,CASSYTNVLQETQYF